The present entry profiles one T cell receptor (beta chain) with its context. Repertoires were generated with immunoSEQ multiplex PCR, while TCRdb's copy carries only in-frame clones and drops some. The repertoire consists of some 96,000 clones, with about nine tenths occurring once and the leading ten covering around 0.16%. The CDR3 is 13 amino acids. V lost 4 bases to trimming and J lost 7 bases; unmatched junction nucleotides: 5. Germline loops: CDR1 SGHTA, CDR2 FQGTGA. The data were taken from a study of OX40 agonist ivuxolimab in advanced cancers. Blood specimens came from baseline, cycle 4 day 1, and cycle 7 day 1.

The receptor was isolated from an adult with an advanced solid tumor such as melanoma, head and neck, liver or kidney cancer. The specimen was CD4+ or CD8+ T cells sorted from blood, collected in a trial of the OX40 agonist ivuxolimab. The V and J genes are TRBV7-3 and TRBJ1-1, with TRBD1 matching over 8 bases. The CDR3 sequence is CASSSHGQGEAFF. CDR3 DNA sequence: TGTGCCAGCAGCTCACACGGACAGGGTGAAGCTTTCTTT.